One sample yielded the 24 T cell receptor beta chains listed below, sequenced in a study of cytomegalovirus exposure and HLA in healthy donors. Assay used: immunoSEQ multiplex PCR; TCRdb lists only in-frame clones, some missing. The sample has approximately 190,000 clones; 65% to 90% are singletons. The material sequenced was PBMCs. The origin of the receptors is a woman aged 25 to 45 in good health and CMV-seropositive.

The rearrangement joins TRBV5-6 to TRBJ1-1; possible D gene TRBD1, 5 bases. With 2 bases removed from V and 2 bases from J, the gap between germline ends came to 13 bases. The germline V gene has CDR1 SGHDT and CDR2 YYEEEE. The CDR3 loop spans 15 amino acids. This chain's CDR3 is CASSLGLTVNTEAFF. CDR3 sequence (DNA): TGTGCCAGCAGCTTAGGCTTGACAGTAAACACTGAAGCTTTCTTT.

This chain joins TRBV28 and TRBJ1-2; a weak D match, TRBD1 (5 bases). V lost 5 bases and J 3 bases, leaving 13 bases between the germline ends. Germline V gene data show CDR1 as MDHEN and CDR2 as SYDVKM. This CDR3 comprises 14 residues. The CDR3 loop reads CASSNPDSHYGYTF. In nucleotides, the CDR3 is TGTGCCAGCAGTAATCCAGACAGTCACTATGGCTACACCTTC.

V usage is TRBV5-1 and J usage is TRBJ1-1, with 7 bases that match TRBD1. Per germline, CDR1 SGHRS and CDR2 YFSETQ. The CDR3 is 14 amino acids. Trimming cost V 4 bases and J 8 bases; bases outside gene matches: 11. Here the CDR3 reads CASSLDRDLLEAFF. As DNA, the CDR3 is TGCGCCAGCAGCCTTGACAGGGATCTCCTAGAAGCTTTCTTT. Based on the CDR3 plus reference TRBV5-1 and TRBJ1-1, the full variable domain is KAGVTQTPRYLIKTRGQQVTLSCSPISGHRSVSWYQQTPGQGLQFLFEYFSETQRNKGNFPGRFSGRQFSNSRSEMNVSTLELGDSALYLCASSLDRDLLEAFFGQGTRLTVV.

This clone appeared many times. The rearrangement links TRBV9 to TRBJ2-1; 11 bases are a match to TRBD2. V was pared by 4 bases and J by 12 bases, with 6 bases of the junction left unmatched. This CDR3 is built from 13 residues. Germline-derived CDR1 and CDR2 are SGDLS and YYNGEE. CDR3 coding DNA: TGTGCCAGCAGCTTACTAGCGGGAGCTGTGCAGTTCTTC. Its translation is CASSLLAGAVQFF.

The V and J genes are TRBV9 and TRBJ1-2; D remains unclear. Trimming cost V 5 bases and J 4 bases, with 15 bases left between them. The CDR3 spans 14 residues. Germline CDR1 and CDR2: SGDLS and YYNGEE. CDR3 sequence (DNA): TGTGCCAGCAGAATCGGGGAGGGCTCCTATGGCTACACCTTC. It encodes CASRIGEGSYGYTF.

This chain links TRBV4-1 with TRBJ2-2; 8 bases are a match to TRBD2. CDR1 and CDR2 (germline): MGHRA, YSYEKL. The V segment lost 0 bases and the J segment 6 bases; nucleotides outside the gene matches: 12. This CDR3 spans 18 amino acids. The CDR3 loop reads CASSQEVVSGRIAGELFF. The DNA of the CDR3 is TGCGCCAGCAGCCAAGAAGTAGTCAGCGGGAGAATCGCCGGGGAGCTGTTTTTT.

This clone showed up just a few times. The chain employs TRBV5-1 and TRBJ1-2, with TRBD1 as a possible D gene (6 bases). Trimming stripped 2 bases from V and 3 bases from J, with 11 bases between. Germline V gene lookup returns CDR1 SGHRS and CDR2 YFSETQ. The CDR3 totals 14 residues. CDR3: CASSFSRGDYGYTF. The DNA for the CDR3 is TGCGCCAGCAGCTTCTCCAGGGGTGACTATGGCTACACCTTC. The variable domain in full, completed from reference TRBV5-1 and TRBJ1-2, reads KAGVTQTPRYLIKTRGQQVTLSCSPISGHRSVSWYQQTPGQGLQFLFEYFSETQRNKGNFPGRFSGRQFSNSRSEMNVSTLELGDSALYLCASSFSRGDYGYTFGSGTRLTVV.

This clone was counted between two and nine times. The chain links TRBV6-1 to TRBJ1-5; D uncertain. V was cut by 2 bases and J by 6 bases, with 5 bases left in between. Looked up from germline, CDR1 is MNHNS and CDR2 is SASEGT. The CDR3 covers 12 residues. CDR3 DNA: TGTGCCAGCAGTGAAATCGGTCAGCCCCAGCATTTT. Its protein product is CASSEIGQPQHF.

V and J are TRBV6-5 and TRBJ1-5; possible D gene TRBD1, 6 bases. Germline assignment: CDR1 MNHEY and CDR2 SVGAGI. The CDR3 totals 15 residues. The V gene lost 4 bases and the J gene lost 6 bases, with 16 bases spanning the gap. CDR3 in amino acids: CASSSRGLVGQPQHF. Here the CDR3 DNA reads TGTGCCAGCAGTTCCAGGGGTTTGGTCGGTCAGCCCCAGCATTTT.

The V call is TRBV29-1, the J call TRBJ2-1; D possibly corresponds to TRBD1 (6 bases). This CDR3 is 12 amino acids long. Germline V gives CDR1 SQVTM, CDR2 ANQGSEA. V was shortened by 4 bases and J by 4 bases, with 8 bases between the two germline ends. The CDR3 reads CSVGDTYNEQFF. Here the CDR3 DNA reads TGCAGCGTTGGGGACACTTACAATGAGCAGTTCTTC.

The chain employs TRBV28 and TRBJ2-7; TRBD2 aligns across 7 bases. There are 15 residues in the CDR3. In germline, CDR1 is MDHEN, CDR2 SYDVKM. V was clipped by 5 bases and J by 3 bases; unmatched bases: 10. The CDR3 nucleotides read TGTGCCAGCAGTCCCCCCTCCGGGGGGATCTACGAGCAGTACTTC. It encodes CASSPPSGGIYEQYF. The full variable domain, with the rest looked up from reference TRBV28 and TRBJ2-7, is DVKVTQSSRYLVKRTGEKVFLECVQDMDHENMFWYRQDPGLGLRLIYFSYDVKMKEKGDIPEGYSVSREKKERFSLILESASTNQTSMYLCASSPPSGGIYEQYFGPGTRLTVT.

This chain connects TRBV4-2 to TRBJ2-1; possible D gene TRBD2, 5 bases. The V end lost 0 bases, the J end lost 10 bases, and 16 bases lay between the germline ends. There are 15 residues in the CDR3. Germline lookup yields CDR1 LGHNA and CDR2 YNFKEQ. CDR3 in DNA: TGTGCCAGCAGCCAAGATATGGCGGGTTTCGGAGAGCAGTTCTTC. It yields the protein CASSQDMAGFGEQFF.

The chain combines TRBV5-1 with TRBJ2-1, with 11 bases matching TRBD2. The CDR3 contains 16 residues. Germline trimming cut 1 base from V and 7 bases from J; bases unmatched to any gene: 7. CDR1 is SGHRS and CDR2 is YFSETQ in the germline V gene. In nucleotides, the CDR3 is TGCGCCAGCAGCTTGCTTAGCGGGAGGGCCGGGAATGAGCAGTTCTTC. Its protein is CASSLLSGRAGNEQFF.

J is TRBJ1-1 and V is TRBV18, with TRBD1 as a possible D gene (5 bases). There are 15 residues in the CDR3. CDR1 is KGHSH, CDR2 LQKENI, per germline. With 2 bases removed from V and 10 bases from J, the gap between germline ends came to 20 bases. The CDR3 spells CASSPINGAPRGAFF. CDR3 nucleotide sequence: TGTGCCAGCTCACCAATTAATGGGGCCCCCCGCGGAGCTTTCTTT.

This chain connects TRBV28 to TRBJ2-1; TRBD1 aligns across 7 bases. Germline V gives CDR1 MDHEN, CDR2 SYDVKM. The CDR3 has 16 residues. The V gene end was trimmed by 5 bases and the J gene end by 1 base; junction bases not matched to a gene: 8. CDR3 DNA sequence: TGTGCCAGCAGTCCCACCGACAGGGCGTCCTACAATGAGCAGTTCTTC. The encoded protein is CASSPTDRASYNEQFF.

The chain uses TRBV4-2 and TRBJ2-3; TRBD2 matches at 7 bases. This CDR3 contains 14 residues. The V and J ends lost 9 bases and 3 bases, in that order; junction bases with no gene match: 9. From germline, CDR1 is LGHNA and CDR2 YNFKEQ. CDR3 region: CASQTSLGTDTQYF. The CDR3 region has the DNA TGTGCCAGTCAGACTAGCTTGGGAACAGATACGCAGTATTTT.

The CDR3 reads CASSAARGSYNEQFF. CDR3 coding DNA: TGTGCCAGCAGCGCCGCCCGGGGTTCCTACAATGAGCAGTTCTTC. This rearrangement joins TRBV7-9 to TRBJ2-1; possibly TRBD2 for D (5 bases). The V gene's germline CDR1 is SEHNR and CDR2 FQNEAQ (reference sequence). Trimming removed 5 bases from V and 1 base from J, with 12 bases in between. The length of the CDR3 is 15 residues.

The V gene is TRBV5-1, the J gene TRBJ2-5; D gene ambiguous. The V and J ends lost 6 bases and 5 bases respectively, with 8 bases between them. CDR1 SGHRS and CDR2 YFSETQ come from the germline V gene. This CDR3 is built from 11 residues. The CDR3 is CASTMEETQYF. The CDR3 DNA follows: TGCGCCAGCACTATGGAGGAGACCCAGTACTTC.

This CDR3 reads CASRLGGQANIQYF. As DNA, the CDR3 is TGTGCCAGCAGACTCGGGGGACAGGCAAACATTCAGTACTTC. The V call is TRBV6-5, the J call TRBJ2-4; 8 positions agree with TRBD1. Germline CDR1 MNHEY, CDR2 SVGAGI. The CDR3 sequence is 14 residues long. V trimming: 6 bases; J trimming: 6 bases; junction bases outside the gene matches: 7.

DNA of the CDR3: TGTGCCAGCCGGCTAGCTAACGCAGATACGCAGTATTTT. Its translation is CASRLANADTQYF. This chain joins TRBV27 and TRBJ2-3; possible D gene TRBD2, 5 bases. CDR3 length: 13 residues. The V and J ends lost 8 bases and 4 bases respectively, with 13 bases between them. The V gene's germline CDR1 is MNHEY and CDR2 SMNVEV (reference sequence).

The rearrangement links TRBV5-6 to TRBJ2-3, with 13 bases identical to TRBD2. The V gene's germline CDR1 is SGHDT and CDR2 YYEEEE. CDR3 size: 18 residues. Unmatched junction bases numbered 12, after V lost 3 bases and J lost 5 bases. CDR3 region: CASSSFRLAGGREDTQYF. The DNA for the CDR3 is TGTGCCAGCAGCTCTTTTCGACTAGCGGGAGGCCGTGAAGATACGCAGTATTTT.

The chain combines TRBV2 with TRBJ2-5; weak D call: TRBD2 (6 bases). This CDR3 is 16 amino acids long. Trimming left V 5 bases short and J 7 bases short, with 23 bases between. Germline CDR1 reads SNHLY; CDR2 reads FYNNEI. The DNA of the CDR3 is TGTGCCAGCAGTTCCCCGGAGGGGCGGAGAGGGTGGACCCAGTACTTC. Its protein product is CASSSPEGRRGWTQYF.

V and J are TRBV5-6 and TRBJ1-1, with D possibly matching TRBD1 (6 bases). The V gene lost 4 bases and the J gene lost 4 bases, with 11 bases spanning the gap. This CDR3 is 13 amino acids long. The germline V gene encodes CDR1 SGHDT and CDR2 YYEEEE. CDR3 bases: TGTGCCAGCAGCGTTGGCAGGGGCACTGAAGCTTTCTTT. Amino acids: CASSVGRGTEAFF.

The J gene is TRBJ2-1, the V gene TRBV2; TRBD1 agrees at 7 bases. Germline-derived CDR1 and CDR2 are SNHLY and FYNNEI. Trimming removed 8 bases from V and 4 bases from J; junction bases left unmatched: 8. CDR3 length equals 14 residues. CDR3 coding DNA: TGTGCCAGCGGGGGACAGCGGACATACAATGAGCAGTTCTTC. It encodes CASGGQRTYNEQFF.